This T cell receptor (beta chain) derives from a study of vaccination and CD4 T cells after COVID-19. Specified treatment: roughly ten-day PBMC culture with coronavirus spike peptide pools or control peptides (ViraFEST assay). Of note for this clonotype: Its specificity is not known.

The Oncomine TCR Beta short-read assay sequenced DNA from cultured CD4+ T cells. MiXCR, applied by TCRdb to the PCR reads, yields one record per CDR3 protein. The sample contains 10,000 or so distinct CDR3 sequences, more than 65% of which appear only once. Germline CDR1 and CDR2: DFQATT and SNEGSKA (reference sequence). This CDR3 region has 14 residues. Trimming shortened V by 1 base and J by 0 bases, and 6 bases separated the two germline ends. The origin of this receptor is a human donor who had recovered from COVID-19. The genes are TRBV20-1 and TRBJ1-4; possibly TRBD1 for D (5 bases). The sample was CD4+ T cells from blood, cultured in vitro. As DNA, the CDR3 is TGCAGTGCTAGAGTGGGGGCAACTAATGAAAAACTGTTTTTT. This codes for CSARVGATNEKLFF.